These 31 T cell receptor beta chains originate from one sample sequenced in a study of blood T cell repertoires in COVID-19. TCRdb keeps only in-frame clones here, not all; method: immunoSEQ multiplex PCR. The table has about 300,000 clones, 86% seen once. Material: PBMCs or T cells enriched from blood (not recorded which). These receptors all come from a woman aged 18 to 35 who had recovered from COVID-19.

The J gene is TRBJ1-1, the V gene TRBV2; D not resolved. With 1 base removed from V and 0 bases from J, the gap between germline ends came to 9 bases. Germline V gene data show CDR1 as SNHLY and CDR2 as FYNNEI. There are 15 residues in the CDR3. The CDR3 DNA sequence: TGTGCCAGCAGTGAAGGGCCCATGATGAACACTGAAGCTTTCTTT. Amino acids: CASSEGPMMNTEAFF.

The J gene is TRBJ1-2, the V gene TRBV4-2; D perhaps matches TRBD1 (6 bases). Germline values: CDR1 LGHNA, CDR2 YNFKEQ. The CDR3 is made up of 16 amino acids. The V and J ends lost 0 bases and 4 bases respectively, with 15 bases between them. The DNA of the CDR3 is TGTGCCAGCAGCCAAGAGAGGGGGTTGGTCCCCTATGGCTACACCTTC. This gives the protein CASSQERGLVPYGYTF.

The chain couples TRBV7-9 to TRBJ2-1; TRBD2 aligns across 8 bases. V was clipped by 5 bases and J by 3 bases; unmatched bases: 9. CDR1 is SEHNR and CDR2 is FQNEAQ in the germline V gene (reference sequence). The CDR3 length is 16 residues. Here the CDR3 reads CASSPPAREGYNEQFF. For the CDR3, the DNA is TGTGCCAGCAGCCCCCCCGCCCGGGAGGGCTACAATGAGCAGTTCTTC.

The rearrangement links TRBV24-1 to TRBJ2-3; D possibly corresponds to TRBD2 (6 bases). V lost 1 base, J lost 1 base, and 11 bases lay in between. Germline loops: CDR1 KGHDR, CDR2 SFDVKD. The CDR3 is 16 residues long. CDR3 sequence (DNA): TGTGCCACCAGTGATTTCGGGAGTGGCGGCACAGATACGCAGTATTTT. Its translation is CATSDFGSGGTDTQYF.

V and J are TRBV2 and TRBJ2-3, with 13 positions matching TRBD2. V lost 3 bases, J lost 2 bases, and 5 bases stayed unmatched. Germline V CDR1 and CDR2: SNHLY, FYNNEI. CDR3 length equals 17 residues. This CDR3 reads CASSEGGTSGNTDTQYF. CDR3 coding DNA: TGTGCCAGCAGTGAGGGGGGGACTAGCGGGAACACAGATACGCAGTATTTT. The variable domain in full, with the rest retrieved from reference TRBV2 and TRBJ2-3, is EPEVTQTPSHQVTQMGQEVILRCVPISNHLYFYWYRQILGQKVEFLVSFYNNEISEKSEIFDDQFSVERPDGSNFTLKIRSTKLEDSAMYFCASSEGGTSGNTDTQYFGPGTRLTVL.

There are a few counts of this clone. The rearrangement uses TRBV3-1 (or the pseudogene TRBV3-2) and TRBJ2-7; D is perhaps TRBD2 (5 bases). Germline assignment: CDR1 LGHDT and CDR2 YNNKEL (reference sequence). Trimming pared 3 bases from V and 5 bases from J, leaving 11 bases between. The CDR3 is 13 amino acids. The CDR3, as DNA: TGTGCCAGCAGCCAGAGAGGGTCGGACGAGCAGTACTTC. Protein: CASSQRGSDEQYF.

The chain links TRBV29-1 to TRBJ2-7, with a weak D call TRBD2 (6 bases). From germline, CDR1 is SQVTM and CDR2 ANQGSEA. The CDR3 covers 13 residues. V was clipped by 6 bases and J by 6 bases, with 18 bases between them. The CDR3 here is CSVSGQYLGEQYF. The CDR3, as DNA: TGCAGCGTGAGCGGGCAGTATCTGGGCGAGCAGTACTTC.

The chain uses TRBV27 and TRBJ1-6; the D is unclear. Between the trimmed V and J ends, which lost 3 bases and 10 bases, there was a span of 16 bases. This CDR3 contains 15 residues. The germline CDR1 and CDR2 sequences are MNHEY and SMNVEV (reference sequence). Here the CDR3 reads CASSLVLGVGSPLHF. The CDR3, as DNA: TGTGCCAGCAGTTTGGTTCTCGGGGTGGGATCACCCCTCCACTTT.

The rearrangement uses TRBV7-9 and TRBJ2-1, with TRBD2 matching 7 bases. CDR1 is SEHNR and CDR2 is FQNEAQ in the germline V gene (reference sequence). The CDR3 has 16 amino acids. Trimming took 5 bases from V and 5 from J; bases not matched to a gene: 12. The CDR3 bases are TGTGCCAGCAGCCTGACGATAACTAGCGCCAACAATGAGCAGTTCTTC. Translated, it gives CASSLTITSANNEQFF.

The V call is TRBV2, the J call TRBJ1-6; D possibly corresponds to TRBD1 (6 bases). Germline CDR1 is SNHLY and CDR2 is FYNNEI. V was trimmed by 6 bases and J by 8 bases, leaving 17 bases between them. The CDR3 length is 15 residues. CDR3 loop: CASRAGGAQHSPLHF. The CDR3, as DNA: TGTGCCAGCAGGGCCGGGGGGGCGCAACATTCACCCCTCCACTTT.

The chain employs TRBV19 and TRBJ1-5, with D possibly TRBD1 on 5 matching bases. Deletions cut 3 bases from V and 0 bases from J, with 12 bases between. Germline V lookup: CDR1 LNHDA, CDR2 SQIVND (reference sequence). This CDR3 is built from 16 residues. The CDR3 region has the DNA TGTGCCAGTAGTATGGCACAGGATTATAGCAATCAGCCCCAGCATTTT. It encodes CASSMAQDYSNQPQHF.

This sequence joins TRBV28 and TRBJ1-2; 12 positions match TRBD1. Unmatched junction bases numbered 11, after V lost 5 bases and J lost 10 bases. Germline CDR1 reads MDHEN; CDR2 reads SYDVKM. The CDR3 spans 15 residues. The CDR3 spells CASSPGGTGGYVYTF. The CDR3 nucleotides are TGTGCCAGCAGTCCCGGGGGGACAGGGGGCTACGTCTACACCTTC.

This clone was observed a few times. The DNA for the CDR3 is TGCGCCAGCACTGATACAGGGGGCTTGGGCACTGAAGCTTTCTTT. It codes for CASTDTGGLGTEAFF. This chain uses TRBV5-1 with TRBJ1-1; 9 positions agree with TRBD1. Trimming took 6 bases from V and 4 from J; bases not matched to a gene: 10. CDR3 length equals 15 residues. Germline V lookup: CDR1 SGHRS, CDR2 YFSETQ.

The V call is TRBV9, the J call TRBJ2-2; 10 bases line up with TRBD2. The length of the CDR3 is 17 residues. The germline CDR1 and CDR2 sequences are SGDLS and YYNGEE. V trimming: 1 base; J trimming: 1 base; junction bases outside the gene matches: 4. In nucleotides, the CDR3 is TGTGCCAGCAGCGTACGATTAGCGGGGGGGAACACCGGGGAGCTGTTTTTT. It specifies CASSVRLAGGNTGELFF.

This clone is a singleton in its sample. The chain is built from TRBV19 and TRBJ2-7; 7 bases are a match to TRBD1. The CDR3 sequence is 14 residues long. V lost 3 bases, J lost 4 bases, and 6 bases stayed unmatched. The germline CDR1 and CDR2 sequences are LNHDA and SQIVND (reference sequence). CDR3 in amino acids: CASSMETGMYEQYF. In DNA form, the CDR3 reads TGTGCCAGTAGTATGGAGACAGGGATGTACGAGCAGTACTTC.

This clone has ten or more counts. The rearrangement uses TRBV24-1 and TRBJ2-1, with TRBD2 identical over 7 bases. The CDR3 loop spans 14 amino acids. V lost 9 bases and J lost 3; bases outside the gene matches: 7. From germline, CDR1 is KGHDR and CDR2 SFDVKD. CDR3 sequence reads: CATDSGLDYNEQFF. In DNA, the CDR3 is TGTGCCACCGACAGCGGACTAGACTACAATGAGCAGTTCTTC.

V and J are TRBV21-1 and TRBJ2-1; TRBD2, as called in the table, went unchecked against the DNA. TRBV21-1 is labeled a pseudogene. The CDR3 covers 17 residues. The CDR3, as DNA: TGTGCCAGCAGCAAAGCGCTTTGGGGGGAGTGGGCCGGAGAGCAGTTCTTC. Protein sequence: CASSKALWGEWAGEQFF.

The chain joins TRBV7-9 to TRBJ1-2; D unclear. The V and J ends lost 5 bases and 7 bases respectively, with 14 bases between them. Germline-derived CDR1 and CDR2 are SEHNR and FQNEAQ (reference sequence). The CDR3 sequence is 13 residues long. The chain's CDR3 is CASSRSGESGYTF. CDR3 bases: TGTGCCAGCAGCCGCAGCGGGGAGAGTGGCTACACCTTC.

There are a few counts of this clone. This sequence joins TRBV7-9 and TRBJ2-7; D is perhaps TRBD1 (6 bases). V gave up 0 bases and J gave up 6 bases, with 24 bases separating them. This CDR3 spans 18 amino acids. Germline CDR1 and CDR2: SEHNR and FQNEAQ (reference sequence). The CDR3 bases are TGTGCCAGCAGCTTAGCGTACGTTTTAGCAGGGGCTCCGGGCGAGCAGTACTTC. Translated: CASSLAYVLAGAPGEQYF.

This clone showed up just a few times. The chain carries TRBV11-2 and TRBJ1-2; no reliable D call. The CDR3 length is 13 residues. V shed 5 bases and J shed 7 bases, with 14 bases lying between them. Looked up from germline, CDR1 is SGHAT and CDR2 is FQNNGV. In DNA form, the CDR3 reads TGTGCCAGCAGCCCTCTCCAGGTTGGTGGCTACACCTTC. It specifies CASSPLQVGGYTF.

The genes are TRBV30 and TRBJ2-1; 10 bases line up with TRBD1. The CDR3 sequence is 15 residues long. V dropped 2 bases and J dropped 7; count of bases not matched to a gene: 8. Germline V gene data show CDR1 as GTSNPN and CDR2 as SVGIG (reference sequence). The CDR3 DNA follows: TGTGCCTGGAGTCTCCGGGACAGGGGCGGAAATGAGCAGTTCTTC. Translated, it gives CAWSLRDRGGNEQFF.

V is TRBV24-1 and J is TRBJ2-1; TRBD2 matches 8 bases. The CDR3 contains 14 residues. J was trimmed by 7 bases and V by 7 bases; bases with no gene match: 8. Germline values: CDR1 KGHDR, CDR2 SFDVKD. The CDR3 region has the DNA TGTGCCACCAGCGGGGGGGGCGCGGGTAATGAGCAGTTCTTC. This sequence encodes CATSGGGAGNEQFF.

The V gene is TRBV9, the J gene TRBJ1-2, with D perhaps TRBD1 (5 bases). Germline assignment: CDR1 SGDLS and CDR2 YYNGEE. The length of the CDR3 is 13 residues. With 0 bases removed from V and 10 bases from J, the gap between germline ends came to 13 bases. CDR3 protein: CASSVGASGHYTF. CDR3 DNA: TGTGCCAGCAGCGTAGGCGCCTCAGGGCACTACACCTTC.

This chain uses TRBV24-1 with TRBJ1-5, with D uncertain. Germline V lookup: CDR1 KGHDR, CDR2 SFDVKD. Trimming removed 5 bases at V and 0 bases at J, with 4 bases between. The CDR3 extends over 13 amino acids. The CDR3 loop reads CATSVNSNQPQHF. In DNA form, the CDR3 reads TGTGCCACCAGTGTTAATAGCAATCAGCCCCAGCATTTT.

This CDR3 reads CASSYTAYNEQFF. The CDR3 DNA follows: TGTGCCAGCAGTTACACAGCCTACAATGAGCAGTTCTTC. The chain combines TRBV6-5 with TRBJ2-1; D unresolved. Germline CDR1 MNHEY, CDR2 SVGAGI. The CDR3 is 13 residues long. V gave up 2 bases and J gave up 2 bases, with 4 bases separating them.

The chain combines TRBV5-4 with TRBJ1-6; 7 nucleotides line up with TRBD1. This CDR3 region has 16 residues. V lost 0 bases to trimming and J lost 9 bases; unmatched junction nucleotides: 9. Germline-derived CDR1 and CDR2 are SGHNT and YYREEE (reference sequence). In DNA, the CDR3 is TGTGCCAGCAGCTTGGGTGGCAGGGGGTACTCTTCACCCCTCCACTTT. Encoded protein: CASSLGGRGYSSPLHF.

The chain carries TRBV3-1 (or the pseudogene TRBV3-2) and TRBJ2-5; tentative D call: TRBD1 (6 bases). Germline CDR1 reads LGHDT; CDR2 reads YNNKEL (reference sequence). CDR3 length equals 13 residues. Trimming cost V 4 bases and J 4 bases, with 10 bases left between them. The CDR3 here is CASSLGGTETQYF. In DNA form, the CDR3 reads TGTGCCAGCAGCCTAGGGGGAACAGAGACCCAGTACTTC.

This clone was found once. The chain couples TRBV7-9 to TRBJ2-3; perhaps TRBD2 as D (6 bases). Trimming removed 5 bases at V and 5 bases at J, with 11 bases between. Germline CDR1 and CDR2: SEHNR and FQNEAQ (reference sequence). This CDR3 is 13 amino acids long. The CDR3 is CASSPTGVDTQYF. As DNA, the CDR3 is TGTGCCAGCAGCCCCACGGGGGTAGATACGCAGTATTTT.

The gene calls are TRBV30 and TRBJ1-5; D not resolved. The CDR3 spans 14 residues. Trimming stripped 2 bases from V and 3 bases from J, with 11 bases between. Germline V CDR1 and CDR2: GTSNPN, SVGIG (reference sequence). The CDR3 protein is CAWSKRKFNQPQHF. The CDR3 coding sequence is TGTGCCTGGAGTAAGCGTAAGTTCAATCAGCCCCAGCATTTT.

The chain carries TRBV2 and TRBJ2-5; TRBD2 matches at 9 bases. CDR3 length equals 14 residues. With 3 bases clipped from V and 4 bases from J, the junction kept 3 bases outside the gene matches. The germline V gene encodes CDR1 SNHLY and CDR2 FYNNEI. This CDR3 is CASSDNSGGETQYF. CDR3 coding DNA: TGTGCCAGCAGTGATAATAGCGGGGGAGAGACCCAGTACTTC. Full variable domain (remainder filled in from reference TRBV2 and TRBJ2-5): EPEVTQTPSHQVTQMGQEVILRCVPISNHLYFYWYRQILGQKVEFLVSFYNNEISEKSEIFDDQFSVERPDGSNFTLKIRSTKLEDSAMYFCASSDNSGGETQYFGPGTRLLVL.

The gene calls are TRBV7-3 and TRBJ1-2; 7 positions agree with TRBD1. There are 13 residues in the CDR3. The junction had 3 bases not matched to a gene; V was cut back by 5 bases and J by 3 bases. Germline V gene lookup returns CDR1 SGHTA and CDR2 FQGTGA. In DNA form, the CDR3 reads TGTGCCAGCAGCCCAGACAGGGACTATGGCTACACCTTC. It encodes CASSPDRDYGYTF.